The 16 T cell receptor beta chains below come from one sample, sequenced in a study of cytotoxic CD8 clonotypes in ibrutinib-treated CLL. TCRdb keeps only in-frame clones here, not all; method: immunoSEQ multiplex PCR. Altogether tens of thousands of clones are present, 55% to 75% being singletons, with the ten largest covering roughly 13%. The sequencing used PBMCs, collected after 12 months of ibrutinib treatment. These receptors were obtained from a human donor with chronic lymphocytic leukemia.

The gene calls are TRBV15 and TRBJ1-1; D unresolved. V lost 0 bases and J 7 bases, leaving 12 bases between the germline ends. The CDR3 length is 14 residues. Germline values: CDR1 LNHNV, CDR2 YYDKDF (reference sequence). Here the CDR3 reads CATSRDELRLEAFF. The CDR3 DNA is TGTGCCACCAGCAGAGATGAATTACGACTTGAAGCTTTCTTT.

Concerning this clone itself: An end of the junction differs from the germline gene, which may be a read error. The CDR3 DNA reads TGCGCCACCAGCCCAGGATCCTCCGAAAACATTCAGTACTTC. It codes for CATSPGSSENIQYF. The chain joins TRBV5-1 to TRBJ2-4; unclear D gene. The CDR3 extends over 14 amino acids. Germline lookup yields CDR1 SGHRS and CDR2 YFSETQ.

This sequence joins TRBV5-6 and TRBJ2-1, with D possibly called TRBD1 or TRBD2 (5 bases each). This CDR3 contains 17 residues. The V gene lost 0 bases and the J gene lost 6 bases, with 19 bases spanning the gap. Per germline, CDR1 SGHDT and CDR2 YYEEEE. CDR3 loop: CASSLVGDTRTGNEQFF. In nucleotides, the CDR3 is TGTGCCAGCAGCTTGGTGGGGGATACTAGGACCGGCAATGAGCAGTTCTTC. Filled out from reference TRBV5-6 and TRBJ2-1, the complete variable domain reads DAGVTQSPTHLIKTRGQQVTLRCSPKSGHDTVSWYQQALGQGPQFIFQYYEEEERQRGNFPDRFSGHQFPNYSSELNVNALLLGDSALYLCASSLVGDTRTGNEQFFGPGTRLTVL.

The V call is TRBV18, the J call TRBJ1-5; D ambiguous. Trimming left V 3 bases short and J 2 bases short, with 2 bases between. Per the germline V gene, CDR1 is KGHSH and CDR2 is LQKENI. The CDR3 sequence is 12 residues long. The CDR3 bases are TGTGCCAGCTCACCCGGCAATCAGCCCCAGCATTTT. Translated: CASSPGNQPQHF. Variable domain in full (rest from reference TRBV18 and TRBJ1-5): NAGVMQNPRHLVRRRGQEARLRCSPMKGHSHVYWYRQLPEEGLKFMVYLQKENIIDESGMPKERFSAEFPKEGPSILRIQQVVRGDSAAYFCASSPGNQPQHFGDGTRLSIL.

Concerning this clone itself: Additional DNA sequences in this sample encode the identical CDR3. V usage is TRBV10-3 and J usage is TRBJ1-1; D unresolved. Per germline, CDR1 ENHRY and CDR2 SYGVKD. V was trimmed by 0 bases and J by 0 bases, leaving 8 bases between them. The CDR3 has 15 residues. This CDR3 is CAISESGVVNTEAFF. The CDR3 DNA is TGTGCCATCAGTGAGTCAGGAGTAGTGAACACTGAAGCTTTCTTT.

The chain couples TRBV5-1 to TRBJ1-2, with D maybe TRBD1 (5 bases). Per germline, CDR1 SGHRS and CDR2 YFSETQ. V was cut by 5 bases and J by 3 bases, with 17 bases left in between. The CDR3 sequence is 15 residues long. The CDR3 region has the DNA TGCGCCAGCAGTTGGAGTCCGGGACGCGACTATGGCTACACCTTC. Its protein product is CASSWSPGRDYGYTF.

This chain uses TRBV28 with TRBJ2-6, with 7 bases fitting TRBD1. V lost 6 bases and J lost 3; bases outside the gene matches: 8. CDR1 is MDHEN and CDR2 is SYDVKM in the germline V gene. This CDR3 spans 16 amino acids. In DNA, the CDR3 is TGTGCCAGCAGATCCCGCGACAGGGATGGGGCCAACGTCCTGACTTTC. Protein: CASRSRDRDGANVLTF.

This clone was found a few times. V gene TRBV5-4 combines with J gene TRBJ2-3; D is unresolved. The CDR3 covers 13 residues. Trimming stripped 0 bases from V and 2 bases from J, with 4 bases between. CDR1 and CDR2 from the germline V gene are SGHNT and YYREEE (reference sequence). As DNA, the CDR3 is TGTGCCAGCAGCTTGGCGGTCACAGATACGCAGTATTTT. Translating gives CASSLAVTDTQYF.

CDR3 nucleotides: TGTGCCAGCAGTTACTCGGGGGTCGACGGGACTGAAGCTTTCTTT. It codes for CASSYSGVDGTEAFF. V and J are TRBV6-5 and TRBJ1-1; possibly TRBD1 for D (5 bases). The CDR3 spans 15 residues. The germline CDR1 and CDR2 sequences are MNHEY and SVGAGI. Trimming took off 0 bases at V and 5 bases at J, with 13 bases between the two ends.

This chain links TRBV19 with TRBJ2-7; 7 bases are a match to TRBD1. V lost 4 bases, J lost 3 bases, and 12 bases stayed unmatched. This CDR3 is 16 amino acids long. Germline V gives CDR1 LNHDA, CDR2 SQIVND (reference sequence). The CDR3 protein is CASSTLTGAGIYEQYF. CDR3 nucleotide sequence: TGTGCCAGTAGTACACTAACAGGGGCCGGCATCTACGAGCAGTACTTC.

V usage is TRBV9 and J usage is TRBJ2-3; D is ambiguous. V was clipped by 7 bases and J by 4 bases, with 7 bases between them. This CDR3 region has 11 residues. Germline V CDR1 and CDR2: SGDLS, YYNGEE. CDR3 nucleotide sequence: TGTGCCAGCGGAGTCCCAGATACGCAGTATTTT. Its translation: CASGVPDTQYF.

In DNA form, the CDR3 reads TGTGCCAGCAGCTTAGGCGCAGTAAGCTCTGGAAACACCATATATTTT. Amino acid sequence: CASSLGAVSSGNTIYF. The chain combines TRBV7-2 with TRBJ1-3, with D unclear. The CDR3 loop spans 16 amino acids. V was clipped by 1 base and J by 0 bases, with 10 bases between them. The V gene's germline CDR1 is SGHTA and CDR2 FQGNSA.

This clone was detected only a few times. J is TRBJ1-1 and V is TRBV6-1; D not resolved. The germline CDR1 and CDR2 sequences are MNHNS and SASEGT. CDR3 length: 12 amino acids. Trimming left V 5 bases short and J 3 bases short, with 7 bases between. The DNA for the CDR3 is TGTGCCAGCAGTTTCGGGGACACTGAAGCTTTCTTT. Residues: CASSFGDTEAFF.

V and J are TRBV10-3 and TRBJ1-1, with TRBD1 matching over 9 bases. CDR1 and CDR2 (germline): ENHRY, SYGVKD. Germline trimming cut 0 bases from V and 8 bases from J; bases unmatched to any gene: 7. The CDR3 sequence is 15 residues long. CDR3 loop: CAISESTGGGGEAFF. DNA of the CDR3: TGTGCCATCAGTGAGTCTACAGGGGGCGGGGGCGAAGCTTTCTTT.

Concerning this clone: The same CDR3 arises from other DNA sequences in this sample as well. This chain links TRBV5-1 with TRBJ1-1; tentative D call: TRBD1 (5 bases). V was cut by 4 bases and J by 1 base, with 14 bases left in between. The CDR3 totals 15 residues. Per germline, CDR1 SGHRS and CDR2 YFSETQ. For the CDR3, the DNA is TGCGCCAGCAGCAGTGGGGGGACCCAGAACACTGAAGCTTTCTTT. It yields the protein CASSSGGTQNTEAFF.

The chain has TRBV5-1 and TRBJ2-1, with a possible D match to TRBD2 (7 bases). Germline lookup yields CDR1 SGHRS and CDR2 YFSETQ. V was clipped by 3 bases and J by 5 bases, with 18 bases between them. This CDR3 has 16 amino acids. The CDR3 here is CASSSGPAGANNEQFF. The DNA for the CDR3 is TGCGCCAGCAGCTCGGGCCCGGCGGGGGCCAACAATGAGCAGTTCTTC.